This T cell receptor beta chain is drawn from a study of cytomegalovirus exposure and HLA in healthy donors. The study ran its PCR with 60 Vbeta and 13 Jbeta primers. Data came from immunoSEQ multiplex PCR; TCRdb stores just in-frame clones and leaves some out. The sample holds some 180,000 clones; less than 90% are singletons and the top ten take about 0.23%. The CDR3 sequence is 16 residues long. The germline V gene has CDR1 MGHRA and CDR2 YSYEKL. Losses at the gene ends were 5 bases for V and 2 bases for J; bases not matched to a gene: 7. V and J are TRBV4-1 and TRBJ2-7; 12 nucleotides match TRBD2. Input material: PBMCs. The sequence was obtained from a girl less than two years old in good health and CMV-seronegative. The CDR3 DNA sequence: TGCGCCAGCAGCGCTCCGACTAGCGGGAGAACCTACGAGCAGTACTTC. It encodes CASSAPTSGRTYEQYF.